This entry lists 9 T cell receptor beta chains sequenced from one sample in a study of T-cell reconstitution after alpha-beta-depleted transplantation in children. Unique molecular identifiers tagged the TCRbeta library. In TCRdb, the PCR reads were re-called with MiXCR into one record per CDR3 protein. The table lists a few hundred thousand distinct CDR3 sequences, roughly 25% of them singletons. The sample consisted of PBMCs, mostly from graft donor cells, taken 360 days after TCRalphabeta/CD19-depleted stem cell transplant. These receptors all come from a female patient between 2 and 15 years old who had a stem cell transplant for congenital amegakaryocytic thrombocytopenia, so the T cells may come from the graft donor.

This chain links TRBV3-1 with TRBJ2-7; 8 bases are shared with TRBD2. V lost 0 bases to trimming and J lost 4 bases; unmatched junction nucleotides: 5. From germline, CDR1 is LGHDT and CDR2 YNNKEL (reference sequence). The CDR3 has 15 residues. CDR3 sequence reads: CASSQEPGGLYEQYF. Written as DNA, the CDR3 is TGTGCCAGCAGCCAAGAGCCGGGGGGGCTTTACGAGCAGTACTTC.

The genes are TRBV4-1 and TRBJ1-4; D ambiguous. This CDR3 is 15 amino acids long. Germline V gene sequence: CDR1 MGHRA, CDR2 YSYEKL. V was trimmed by 1 base and J by 7 bases, leaving 13 bases between them. The CDR3 nucleotides are TGCGCCAGCAGCCAAGGGTGGAGTGGGAGTGAAAAACTGTTTTTT. It translates to CASSQGWSGSEKLFF.

The V and J genes are TRBV5-1 and TRBJ1-2; maybe TRBD1 (5 bases). This CDR3 contains 14 residues. V lost 4 bases, J lost 3 bases, and 13 bases lay in between. In germline, CDR1 is SGHRS, CDR2 YFSETQ. Written as DNA, the CDR3 is TGCGCCAGCAGCCCCTCAGGGCGAGACTATGGCTACACCTTC. Its translation is CASSPSGRDYGYTF. Combining the CDR3 with reference TRBV5-1 and TRBJ1-2 gives the whole variable domain KAGVTQTPRYLIKTRGQQVTLSCSPISGHRSVSWYQQTPGQGLQFLFEYFSETQRNKGNFPGRFSGRQFSNSRSEMNVSTLELGDSALYLCASSPSGRDYGYTFGSGTRLTVV.

This clonotype was observed a handful of times. The chain carries TRBV6-1 and TRBJ2-7; tentatively, D is TRBD1 (5 bases). The V and J ends lost 2 bases and 5 bases respectively, with 7 bases between them. Per germline, CDR1 MNHNS and CDR2 SASEGT. CDR3 length equals 12 residues. CDR3 region: CASSEQGNEQYF. In DNA form, the CDR3 reads TGTGCCAGCAGTGAACAGGGCAACGAGCAGTACTTC.

In this sample, this clonotype turned up many times. The rearrangement joins TRBV9 to TRBJ2-7; D gene ambiguous. Germline V gene lookup returns CDR1 SGDLS and CDR2 YYNGEE. V was pared by 0 bases and J by 7 bases, with 11 bases between. The CDR3 contains 13 residues. CDR3 in amino acids: CASSVARTGEQYF. The CDR3 nucleotides read TGTGCCAGCAGCGTAGCCAGGACGGGTGAGCAGTACTTC.

The chain has TRBV2 and TRBJ2-1; TRBD2 aligns across 7 bases. CDR3 length: 14 amino acids. The V and J ends lost 7 bases and 1 base, in that order; junction bases with no gene match: 4. Germline loops: CDR1 SNHLY, CDR2 FYNNEI. CDR3 sequence: CASNAGDSYNEQFF. The CDR3 DNA follows: TGTGCCAGCAACGCGGGAGATTCCTACAATGAGCAGTTCTTC. The full variable domain, completed using reference TRBV2 and TRBJ2-1, is EPEVTQTPSHQVTQMGQEVILRCVPISNHLYFYWYRQILGQKVEFLVSFYNNEISEKSEIFDDQFSVERPDGSNFTLKIRSTKLEDSAMYFCASNAGDSYNEQFFGPGTRLTVL.

This clonotype showed up just a few times. The chain couples TRBV5-1 to TRBJ1-1; D remains ambiguous. This CDR3 spans 14 amino acids. In germline, CDR1 is SGHRS, CDR2 YFSETQ. Trimming took 0 bases from V and 7 from J, leaving 13 bases between them. CDR3 nucleotide sequence: TGCGCCAGCAGCTTGGACCCGGGGTCGAATGAAGCTTTCTTT. Its protein is CASSLDPGSNEAFF.

V and J are TRBV7-9 and TRBJ2-1, with a weak D call TRBD2 (5 bases). V was shortened by 5 bases and J by 5 bases, with 10 bases between the two germline ends. Germline V gives CDR1 SEHNR, CDR2 FQNEAQ (reference sequence). The CDR3 runs 13 residues. The CDR3 bases are TGTGCCAGCAGCGCTCTAGCTAACAATGAGCAGTTCTTC. Encoded protein: CASSALANNEQFF.

J is TRBJ2-7 and V is TRBV4-1; D may be TRBD2 (7 bases). This CDR3 contains 19 residues. Germline V gene lookup returns CDR1 MGHRA and CDR2 YSYEKL. Trimming stripped 2 bases from V and 5 bases from J, with 28 bases between. The chain's CDR3 is CASSQHAPPGGQFSHEQYF. In nucleotides, the CDR3 is TGCGCCAGCAGCCAACATGCCCCTCCCGGGGGGCAGTTTTCCCACGAGCAGTACTTC.